This T cell receptor (beta chain) is drawn from a study of cytomegalovirus exposure and HLA in healthy donors. The PCR was carried out with 60 Vbeta primers and 13 Jbeta primers. Clones were read by immunoSEQ multiplex PCR, and TCRdb kept only the in-frame ones, dropping some. In the table there are 110,000 to 150,000 clones, roughly 74% of which are singletons. J gave up 1 base and V 8 bases, and 8 bases lay outside the gene matches. CDR3 length: 15 amino acids. From germline, CDR1 is MNHNS and CDR2 SASEGT. Sequenced: PBMCs. This TCR derives from a woman aged 18-29 years in good health and CMV-seropositive. The chain employs TRBV6-1 and TRBJ2-1, with TRBD1 matching 7 bases. The CDR3 region is CASGKTRGSYNEQFF. The CDR3 nucleotides read TGTGCCAGCGGAAAGACCAGGGGGTCCTACAATGAGCAGTTCTTC.